The 6 T cell receptor beta chains given below trace back to one sample, sequenced in a study of human CD4 T cells and Enterobacteriaceae. FACS sorting after roughly 6-7 days collected CFSE-low CD25+ ICOS+ proliferating activated T cells. At a 2:1 ratio, CFSE-labeled memory CD4+ T cells were cultured with irradiated autologous monocytes pulsed with antigen. Memory CD4+ T cells were sorted as all CD4+ cells except CD45RA+CCR7+CD95- naive cells, over 98% pure. The repertoire was sequenced with immunoSEQ multiplex PCR; TCRdb's copy has only in-frame clones and lacks some. Counted here are approximately 640 clones, approximately 40% occurring once; the ten biggest clones make up under 45%. Sequencing was carried out using bacteria-reactive CD4+ T cells grown in culture. Subset given: CFSE-low proliferating memory CD4 T cells sorted after in vitro stimulation with a heat-inactivated bacterium or M. tuberculosis lysate. The source is a human donor in good health.

The rearrangement joins TRBV11-2 to TRBJ2-6; 10 nucleotides align to TRBD1. Germline V CDR1 and CDR2: SGHAT, FQNNGV. The V segment lost 5 bases and the J segment 0 bases; nucleotides outside the gene matches: 10. The CDR3 totals 19 residues. CDR3 in amino acids: CASSGVAGQGFSGANVLTF. The CDR3 DNA reads TGTGCCAGCAGCGGCGTTGCGGGACAGGGGTTCTCTGGGGCCAACGTCCTGACTTTC. The whole variable domain, filled in from reference TRBV11-2 and TRBJ2-6, reads EAGVAQSPRYKIIEKRQSVAFWCNPISGHATLYWYQQILGQGPKLLIQFQNNGVVDDSQLPKDRFSAERLKGVDSTLKIQPAKLEDSAVYLCASSGVAGQGFSGANVLTFGAGSRLTVL.

The CDR3 DNA reads TGCAGCGTTCACCGCGGGACAGGGAACACTGAAGCTTTCTTT. Amino acid sequence: CSVHRGTGNTEAFF. V usage is TRBV29-1 and J usage is TRBJ1-1, with 8 bases fitting TRBD1. Germline lookup yields CDR1 SQVTM and CDR2 ANQGSEA. Losses at the gene ends were 5 bases for V and 1 base for J; bases not matched to a gene: 6. This CDR3 comprises 14 residues.

The chain joins TRBV9 to TRBJ2-7; TRBD1 matches 11 bases. The CDR3 totals 14 residues. Trimming at V came to 2 bases and at J to 5 bases, leaving 3 bases not matched to a gene. CDR1 is SGDLS and CDR2 is YYNGEE in the germline V gene. The CDR3 bases are TGTGCCAGCAGCGTGTGGACAGGGGGCGACGAGCAGTACTTC. The encoded protein is CASSVWTGGDEQYF.

V is TRBV25-1 and J is TRBJ1-5; unclear D gene. V lost 2 bases and J lost 2, with 4 bases in between. The germline gives CDR1 MGHDK, CDR2 SYGVNS. The CDR3 contains 13 residues. Here the CDR3 DNA reads TGTGCCAGCAGTGAACAGGGCAATCAGCCCCAGCATTTT. Protein: CASSEQGNQPQHF.

V and J are TRBV5-1 and TRBJ2-3; no clear D. V lost 4 bases to trimming and J lost 2 bases, with 5 bases between them. CDR3 length: 12 amino acids. CDR1 is SGHRS and CDR2 is YFSETQ in the germline V gene. CDR3 residues: CASSVDTDTQYF. The DNA for the CDR3 is TGCGCCAGCAGCGTGGACACAGATACGCAGTATTTT.

This chain uses TRBV7-4 with TRBJ2-7; D gene unclear. The V gene's germline CDR1 is SGHVT and CDR2 SQSDAQ. V was shortened by 1 base and J by 3 bases, with 13 bases between the two germline ends. This CDR3 contains 15 residues. CDR3 nucleotide sequence: TGTGCCAGCAGCTTAGGGCGCGTGGTGGGCTACGAGCAGTACTTC. Its translation is CASSLGRVVGYEQYF. The full variable domain, rest sourced from reference TRBV7-4 and TRBJ2-7, is GAGVSQSPRYKVAKRGRDVALRCDSISGHVTLYWYRQTLGQGSEVLTYSQSDAQRDKSGRPSGRFSAERPERSVSTLKIQRTEQGDSAVYLCASSLGRVVGYEQYFGPGTRLTVT.